This TCR beta chain was recorded in a study of molecular identifiers for immune sequencing clone quantification. Regarding the study as a whole: Underestimated sizes of highly expanded clones could result from identical TCR molecules that share a barcode. More than 97% of effector molecules, versus under 1% of naive-cell molecules, belonged to clones above 20 RNA copies.

In the sort, naive CD8 T cells were defined as CD8+CD4-CCR7+CD45RA+. V shed 11 bases and J shed 12 bases, with 17 bases lying between them. The CDR3 loop spans 11 amino acids. Germline-derived CDR1 and CDR2 are SNHLY and FYNNEI. Details on this clonotype: The target antigen is unknown.

TCR libraries were built in bulk with a published protocol and specific TCR primers. Each CDR3 protein is one row after TCRdb ran MiXCR on the PCR reads. The sample holds 100,000 or so distinct CDR3 sequences, roughly 38% seen once. V and J are TRBV2 and TRBJ2-1; D may be TRBD2 (6 bases). This clonotype was sampled from a human donor in good health. Some libraries in this study had Jurkat cell RNA spiked in. Material for sequencing was naive CD8+ T cells from blood, with Jurkat cell RNA spiked in. As to subset: FACS-sorted CD8+CD4-CCR7+CD45RA+ naive T cells. The CDR3 loop reads CASREPEGQFF. CDR3 nucleotide sequence: TGTGCCTCCCGGGAGCCGGAGGGGCAGTTCTTC.